A single sample is the source of the 8 T cell receptor beta chains below, sequenced in a study of shared clonotypes between healthy human individuals. Sequenced by immunoSEQ multiplex PCR; TCRdb stores in-frame clones only, minus some. The profile covers roughly 2,500,000 clones, with 93% appearing a single time and 0.36% taken by the ten largest. Material: naive CD4+ T cells from PBMCs. Noted subset: CD45RA+ positively selected. Source of these receptors: a man aged 18-30 years in good health. Some clones in this sample may be carry-over from other donors' samples.

This clone was picked up one time. This chain links TRBV18 with TRBJ2-7; 7 positions agree with TRBD1. V dropped 2 bases and J dropped 3; count of bases not matched to a gene: 13. The CDR3 contains 17 residues. Germline lookup yields CDR1 KGHSH and CDR2 LQKENI. This CDR3 reads CASSPRPQGSANYEQYF. In DNA, the CDR3 is TGTGCCAGCTCACCAAGACCACAGGGGTCGGCTAACTACGAGCAGTACTTC.

The chain couples TRBV7-9 to TRBJ1-4; D unclear. This CDR3 spans 16 amino acids. Germline V gene sequence: CDR1 SEHNR, CDR2 FQNEAQ (reference sequence). Trimming stripped 3 bases from V and 0 bases from J, with 11 bases between. The CDR3 spells CASSLSSGATNEKLFF. The CDR3 nucleotides read TGTGCCAGCAGCTTGAGCTCAGGAGCAACTAATGAAAAACTGTTTTTT.

This clone was counted a single time. One junction end disagrees with the germline gene, perhaps due to a read error. The J gene is TRBJ2-7, the V gene TRBV19; D gene ambiguous. This CDR3 spans 13 amino acids. The germline gives CDR1 LNHDA, CDR2 SQIVND (reference sequence). The CDR3 nucleotides are TGTGCCAGTAGTTTAGAAGCCCGCTACGAGCAGTACTTC. As protein: CASSLEARYEQYF.

Comments on this clone: This sample also contains other DNA sequences that code for the same CDR3. The V gene is TRBV29-1, the J gene TRBJ2-3; D assignment may be TRBD1 or TRBD2 (6 bases each). In germline, CDR1 is SQVTM, CDR2 ANQGSEA. V lost 4 bases, J lost 0 bases, and 11 bases lay in between. The CDR3 has 14 amino acids. In DNA form, the CDR3 reads TGCAGCGTTGTCACAGGGACTAGCACAGATACGCAGTATTTT. Residues: CSVVTGTSTDTQYF.

This clone was seen a handful of times. Additional DNA sequences in this sample encode the identical CDR3. The chain links TRBV28 to TRBJ1-1; no definite D call. The germline gives CDR1 MDHEN, CDR2 SYDVKM. V shed 3 bases and J shed 8 bases, with 7 bases lying between them. This CDR3 comprises 11 residues. CDR3 bases: TGTGCCAGCAGTTTGGTAGGGGAAGCTTTCTTT. It translates to CASSLVGEAFF.

The V call is TRBV4-3, the J call TRBJ1-3; 7 positions agree with TRBD1. The CDR3 is made up of 15 amino acids. Germline assignment: CDR1 LGHNA and CDR2 YSLEER. The J segment lost 0 bases and the V segment lost 3 bases, leaving 2 bases of the junction unmatched. CDR3 in DNA: TGCGCCAGCAGCCAGGGACAGACCTCTGGAAACACCATATATTTT. Residues: CASSQGQTSGNTIYF.

The gene calls are TRBV10-1 and TRBJ2-3; 8 bases agree with TRBD1. There are 14 residues in the CDR3. J gave up 3 bases and V 1 base, and 0 bases lay outside the gene matches. In germline, CDR1 is WNHNN, CDR2 SYGVQD (reference sequence). CDR3 in amino acids: CASSEYRGTDTQYF. The CDR3 bases are TGCGCCAGCAGTGAGTACAGGGGGACAGATACGCAGTATTTT.

The rearrangement joins TRBV6-1 to TRBJ2-5; D uncertain. With the DNA end fitting TRBJ2-7 better, the J assignment may be wrong. The CDR3 spans 12 residues. From germline, CDR1 is MNHNS and CDR2 SASEGT. In nucleotides, the CDR3 is TGTGCCAGCAGTCTTGTTTCCTACGAGCAGTACTTC. The encoded protein is CASSLVSYEQYF.